The 5 T cell receptor beta chains listed next were all sequenced from one sample in a study of T-cell memory formation after mild COVID-19. TCRdb called the 5' RACE reads again in MiXCR, with one record for every CDR3 protein. This table has around 300,000 distinct CDR3 sequences, roughly 13% appearing once. The sequenced material came from PBMCs or a T cell subset sorted from them (not recorded which). Every receptor here comes from a man between 18 and 35 years old who had mild COVID-19 (a few samples of this study predate the infection). Cell type and time point are not known.

The chain recombines TRBV27 with TRBJ2-3; 7 bases agree with TRBD2. V lost 4 bases, J lost 1 base, and 5 bases stayed unmatched. The CDR3 consists of 15 residues. Germline-derived CDR1 and CDR2 are MNHEY and SMNVEV (reference sequence). The CDR3 is CASSWSGVGTDTQYF. The CDR3 region has the DNA TGTGCCAGCAGTTGGAGCGGGGTCGGCACAGATACGCAGTATTTT.

The CDR3 sequence is CASSRSGGYNEQFF. As DNA, the CDR3 is TGTGCCAGCAGCCGCAGCGGGGGATACAATGAGCAGTTCTTC. The chain couples TRBV11-2 to TRBJ2-1, with 8 bases lining up with TRBD2. CDR3 length: 14 residues. Germline CDR1 SGHAT, CDR2 FQNNGV. V lost 5 bases, J lost 4 bases, and 4 bases stayed unmatched.

V gene TRBV29-1 combines with J gene TRBJ2-7; possible D gene TRBD1, 5 bases. Germline CDR1 reads SQVTM; CDR2 reads ANQGSEA. The CDR3 contains 12 residues. V lost 3 bases and J lost 3, with 9 bases in between. The CDR3 DNA reads as TGCAGCGTTGAGATAACAGGCTACGAGCAGTACTTC. Its translation: CSVEITGYEQYF.

J is TRBJ2-1 and V is TRBV7-8; 7 bases are shared with TRBD1. Germline CDR1 SGHVS, CDR2 FQNEAQ. V lost 5 bases to trimming and J lost 7 bases; unmatched junction nucleotides: 8. The CDR3 spans 14 residues. The CDR3 loop is CASSTRQGSNEQFF. The CDR3 coding sequence is TGTGCCAGCAGCACCAGACAGGGTAGTAATGAGCAGTTCTTC. Based on the CDR3 plus reference TRBV7-8 and TRBJ2-1, the full variable domain is GAGVSQSPRYKVAKRGQDVALRCDPISGHVSLFWYQQALGQGPEFLTYFQNEAQLDKSGLPSDRFFAERPEGSVSTLKIQRTQQEDSAVYLCASSTRQGSNEQFFGPGTRLTVL.

This chain connects TRBV4-3 to TRBJ1-1; D is uncertain. This CDR3 region has 14 residues. Germline CDR1 LGHNA, CDR2 YSLEER. Trimming took 4 bases from V and 6 from J, leaving 15 bases between them. CDR3 coding DNA: TGCGCCAGCAGCCCTGACCGATTTCGCGCTGAAGCTTTCTTT. It specifies CASSPDRFRAEAFF.